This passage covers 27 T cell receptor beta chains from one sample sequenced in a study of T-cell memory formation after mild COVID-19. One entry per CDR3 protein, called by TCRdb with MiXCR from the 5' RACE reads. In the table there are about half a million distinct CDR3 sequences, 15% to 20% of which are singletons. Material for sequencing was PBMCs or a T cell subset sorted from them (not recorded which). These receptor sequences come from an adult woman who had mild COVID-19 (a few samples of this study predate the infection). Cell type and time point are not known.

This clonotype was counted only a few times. Written as DNA, the CDR3 is TGCAGTGCTAGAGACTCCGGACAGGGGGACTCCTACGAGCAGTACTTC. Translating gives CSARDSGQGDSYEQYF. The chain links TRBV20-1 to TRBJ2-7; 10 nucleotides align to TRBD1. The CDR3 has 16 residues. V gave up 0 bases and J gave up 0 bases; unmatched junction bases: 5. Germline CDR1 DFQATT, CDR2 SNEGSKA (reference sequence).

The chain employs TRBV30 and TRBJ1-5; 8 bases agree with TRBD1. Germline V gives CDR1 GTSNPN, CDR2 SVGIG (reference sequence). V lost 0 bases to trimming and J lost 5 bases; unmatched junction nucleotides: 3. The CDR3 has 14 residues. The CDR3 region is CAWSVGQGDQPQHF. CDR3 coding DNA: TGTGCCTGGAGTGTCGGACAGGGAGATCAGCCCCAGCATTTT.

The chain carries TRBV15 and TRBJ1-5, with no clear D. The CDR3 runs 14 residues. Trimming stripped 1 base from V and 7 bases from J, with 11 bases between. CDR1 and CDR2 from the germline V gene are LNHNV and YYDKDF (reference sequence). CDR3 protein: CATSRGDSRQPQHF. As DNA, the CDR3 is TGTGCCACCAGCAGAGGGGATTCAAGGCAGCCCCAGCATTTT.

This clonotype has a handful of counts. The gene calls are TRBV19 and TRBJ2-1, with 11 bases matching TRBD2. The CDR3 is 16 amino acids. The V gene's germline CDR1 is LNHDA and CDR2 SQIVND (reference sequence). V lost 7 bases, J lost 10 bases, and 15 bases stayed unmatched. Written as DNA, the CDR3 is TGTGCCAGTACTCCGTACTTAGCGGGAGGGCCTGGGGAGCAGTTCTTC. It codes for CASTPYLAGGPGEQFF.

Here the CDR3 reads CASGLFSVTSGSEQYF. CDR3 coding DNA: TGTGCTAGTGGTTTGTTCTCCGTGACTAGCGGGAGCGAGCAGTACTTC. This sequence joins TRBV12-5 and TRBJ2-7; 12 bases agree with TRBD2. Germline V gene sequence: CDR1 LGHNT, CDR2 FRNRAP. V lost 2 bases and J lost 6; bases outside the gene matches: 8. The CDR3 contains 16 residues. Full variable domain (remainder filled in from reference TRBV12-5 and TRBJ2-7): DARVTQTPRHKVTEMGQEVTMRCQPILGHNTVFWYRQTMMQGLELLAYFRNRAPLDDSGMPKDRFSAEMPDATLATLKIQPSEPRDSAVYFCASGLFSVTSGSEQYFGPGTRLTVT.

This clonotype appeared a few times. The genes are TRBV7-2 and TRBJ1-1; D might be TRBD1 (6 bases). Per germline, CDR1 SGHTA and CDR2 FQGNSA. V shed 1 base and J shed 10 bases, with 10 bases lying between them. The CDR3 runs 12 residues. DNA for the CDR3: TGTGCCAGCAGCTTAGTCACAGGGTTAGCTTTCTTT. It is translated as CASSLVTGLAFF.

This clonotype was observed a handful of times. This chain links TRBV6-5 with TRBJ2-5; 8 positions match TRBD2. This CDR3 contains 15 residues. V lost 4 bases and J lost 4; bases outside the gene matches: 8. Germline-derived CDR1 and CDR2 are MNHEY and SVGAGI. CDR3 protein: CASSSTGGVGETQYF. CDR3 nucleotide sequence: TGTGCCAGCAGTTCTACCGGGGGGGTGGGAGAGACCCAGTACTTC.

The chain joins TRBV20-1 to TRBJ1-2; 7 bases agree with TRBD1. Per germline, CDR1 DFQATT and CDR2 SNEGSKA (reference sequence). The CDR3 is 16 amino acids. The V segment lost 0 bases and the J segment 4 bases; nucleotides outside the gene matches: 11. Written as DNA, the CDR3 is TGCAGTGCTAGAGAGGGGCACGGGACAGTGATCTATGGCTACACCTTC. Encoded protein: CSAREGHGTVIYGYTF.

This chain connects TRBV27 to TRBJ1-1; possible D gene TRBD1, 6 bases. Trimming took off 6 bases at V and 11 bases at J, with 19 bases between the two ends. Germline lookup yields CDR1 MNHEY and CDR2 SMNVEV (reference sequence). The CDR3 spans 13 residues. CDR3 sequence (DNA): TGTGCCAGCAGGGGGTCAGGGGCTGGGAGGGCTTTCTTT. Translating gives CASRGSGAGRAFF.

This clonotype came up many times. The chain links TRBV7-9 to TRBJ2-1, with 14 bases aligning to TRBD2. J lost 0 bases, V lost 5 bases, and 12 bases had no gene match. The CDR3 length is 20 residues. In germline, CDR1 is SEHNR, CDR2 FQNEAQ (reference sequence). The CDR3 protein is CASSRLETSGRGSSYNEQFF. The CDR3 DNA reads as TGTGCCAGCAGCCGACTCGAGACTAGCGGGAGGGGTAGCTCCTACAATGAGCAGTTCTTC.

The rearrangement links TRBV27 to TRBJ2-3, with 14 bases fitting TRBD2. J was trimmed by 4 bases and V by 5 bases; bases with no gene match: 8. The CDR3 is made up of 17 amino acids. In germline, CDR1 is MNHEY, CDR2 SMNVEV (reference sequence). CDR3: CASSEGRLAGGADTQYF. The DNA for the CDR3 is TGTGCCAGCAGTGAAGGAAGACTAGCGGGGGGGGCAGATACGCAGTATTTT.

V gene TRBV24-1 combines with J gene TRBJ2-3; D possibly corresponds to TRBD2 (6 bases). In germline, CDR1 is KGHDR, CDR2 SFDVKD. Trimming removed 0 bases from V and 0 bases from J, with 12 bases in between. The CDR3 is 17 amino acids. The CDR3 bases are TGTGCCACCAGTGATTTGGGGTGGGGGACTAGCACAGATACGCAGTATTTT. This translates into CATSDLGWGTSTDTQYF.

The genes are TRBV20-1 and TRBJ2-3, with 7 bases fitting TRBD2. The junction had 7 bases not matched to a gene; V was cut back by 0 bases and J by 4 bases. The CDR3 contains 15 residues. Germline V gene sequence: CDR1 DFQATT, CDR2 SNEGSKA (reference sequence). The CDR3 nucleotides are TGCAGTGCTAGAGAAGGCGGGAGTCCTTCAGATACGCAGTATTTT. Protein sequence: CSAREGGSPSDTQYF.

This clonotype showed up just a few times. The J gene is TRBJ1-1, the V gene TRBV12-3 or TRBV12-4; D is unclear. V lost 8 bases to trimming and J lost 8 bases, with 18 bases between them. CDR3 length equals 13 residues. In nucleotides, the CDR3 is TGTGCCAGCCGCCGGTCATTGGTTACAGAAGCTTTCTTT. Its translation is CASRRSLVTEAFF.

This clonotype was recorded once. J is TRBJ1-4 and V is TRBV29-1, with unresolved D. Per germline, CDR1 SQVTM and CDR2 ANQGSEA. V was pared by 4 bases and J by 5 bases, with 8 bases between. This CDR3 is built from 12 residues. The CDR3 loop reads CSVGAGNEKLFF. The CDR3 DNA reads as TGCAGCGTTGGGGCCGGCAATGAAAAACTGTTTTTT.

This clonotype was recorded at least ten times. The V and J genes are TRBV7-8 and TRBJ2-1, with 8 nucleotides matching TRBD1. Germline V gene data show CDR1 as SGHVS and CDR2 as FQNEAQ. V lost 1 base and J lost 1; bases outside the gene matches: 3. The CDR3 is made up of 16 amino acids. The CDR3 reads CASSLEGQVSYNEQFF. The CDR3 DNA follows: TGTGCCAGCAGCTTAGAGGGACAGGTTTCCTACAATGAGCAGTTCTTC.

CDR3 in DNA: TGTGCCAGCAGCCCGTACTACGTGGGAGTTAATAATGAGCAGTTCTTC. As protein: CASSPYYVGVNNEQFF. The rearrangement uses TRBV3-1 and TRBJ2-1; D possibly corresponds to TRBD2 (5 bases). This CDR3 spans 16 amino acids. Germline V gene lookup returns CDR1 LGHDT and CDR2 YNNKEL (reference sequence). The V gene lost 4 bases and the J gene lost 7 bases, with 20 bases spanning the gap.

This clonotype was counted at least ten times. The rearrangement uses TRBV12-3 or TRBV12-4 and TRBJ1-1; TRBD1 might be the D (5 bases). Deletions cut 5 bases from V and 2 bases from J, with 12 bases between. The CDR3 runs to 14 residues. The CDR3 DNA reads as TGTGCCAGCAGTAAAGGGACTTTCAACACTGAAGCTTTCTTT. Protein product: CASSKGTFNTEAFF.

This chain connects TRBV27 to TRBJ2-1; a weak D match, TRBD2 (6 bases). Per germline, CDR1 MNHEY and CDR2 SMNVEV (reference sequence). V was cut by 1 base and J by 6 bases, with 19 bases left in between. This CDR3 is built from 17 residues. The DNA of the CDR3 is TGTGCCAGCAGTTTATTGATTGGCGGGACCAGTCTCAATGAGCAGTTCTTC. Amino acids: CASSLLIGGTSLNEQFF.

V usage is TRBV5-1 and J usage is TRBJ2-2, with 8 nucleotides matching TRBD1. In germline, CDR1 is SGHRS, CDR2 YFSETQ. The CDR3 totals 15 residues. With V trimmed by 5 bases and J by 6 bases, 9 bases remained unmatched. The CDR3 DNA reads TGCGCCAGCAGTAGGATTACAGGGGGATCCGGGGAGCTGTTTTTT. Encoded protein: CASSRITGGSGELFF.

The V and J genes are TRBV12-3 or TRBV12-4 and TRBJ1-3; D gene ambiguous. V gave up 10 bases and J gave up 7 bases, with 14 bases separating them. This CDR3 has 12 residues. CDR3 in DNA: TGTGCCAACCAGCAGGACTTGAACACCATATATTTT. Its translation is CANQQDLNTIYF.

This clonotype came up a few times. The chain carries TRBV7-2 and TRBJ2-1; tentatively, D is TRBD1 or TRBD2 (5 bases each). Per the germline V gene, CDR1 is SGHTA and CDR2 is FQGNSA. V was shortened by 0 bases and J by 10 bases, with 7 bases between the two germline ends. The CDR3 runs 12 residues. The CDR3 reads CASSLAGTEQFF. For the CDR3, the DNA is TGTGCCAGCAGCTTAGCAGGGACCGAGCAGTTCTTC.

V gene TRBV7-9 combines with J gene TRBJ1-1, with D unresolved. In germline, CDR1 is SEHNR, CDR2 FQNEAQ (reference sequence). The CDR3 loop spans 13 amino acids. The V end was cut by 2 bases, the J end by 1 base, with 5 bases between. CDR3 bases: TGTGCCAGCAGCTTATCTTCGAACACTGAAGCTTTCTTT. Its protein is CASSLSSNTEAFF.

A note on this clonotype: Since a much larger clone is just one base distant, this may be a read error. In DNA, the CDR3 is TGCAGTGCTAGAATCCTTCGAGGACTAGAGGGACCCCAAGAGACCCAGTACTTC. Translation gives CSARILRGLEGPQETQYF. The rearrangement joins TRBV20-1 to TRBJ2-5; 7 positions match TRBD2. This CDR3 region has 18 residues. Trimming cost V 2 bases and J 1 base; bases outside gene matches: 16. Per germline, CDR1 DFQATT and CDR2 SNEGSKA (reference sequence).

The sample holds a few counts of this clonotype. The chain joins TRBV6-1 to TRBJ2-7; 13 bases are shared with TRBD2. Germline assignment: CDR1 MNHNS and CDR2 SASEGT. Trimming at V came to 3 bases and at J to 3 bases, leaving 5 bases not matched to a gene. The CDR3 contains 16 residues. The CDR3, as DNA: TGTGCCAGCAGTGAGGGACTAGCGGGGATGCTCTACGAGCAGTACTTC. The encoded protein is CASSEGLAGMLYEQYF.

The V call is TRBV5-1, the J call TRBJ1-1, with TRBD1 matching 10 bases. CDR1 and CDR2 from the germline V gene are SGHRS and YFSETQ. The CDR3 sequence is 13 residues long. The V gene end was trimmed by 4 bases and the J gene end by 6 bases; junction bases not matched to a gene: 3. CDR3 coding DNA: TGCGCCAGCAGCCCGGGGACAGGGGCTGAAGCTTTCTTT. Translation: CASSPGTGAEAFF.

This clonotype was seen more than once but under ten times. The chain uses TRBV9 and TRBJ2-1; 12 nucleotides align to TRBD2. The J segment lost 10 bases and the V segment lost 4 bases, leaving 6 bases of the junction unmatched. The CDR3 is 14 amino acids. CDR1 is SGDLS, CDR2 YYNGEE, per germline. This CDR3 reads CASSPSGRAREQFF. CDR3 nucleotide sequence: TGTGCCAGCAGCCCTAGCGGGAGGGCCCGGGAGCAGTTCTTC.